This T cell receptor beta chain was found in a study of T cell changes during pregnancy in multiple sclerosis. Trimming shortened V by 3 bases and J by 3 bases, and 9 bases separated the two germline ends. The germline V gene has CDR1 MDHEN and CDR2 SYDVKM. The CDR3 has 13 residues. The assay was immunoSEQ multiplex PCR, and TCRdb's table has in-frame clones only and misses some. The sample has some 87,000 clones, approximately 92% seen once; the top ten hold around 2.5%. This TCR was recovered from a female donor with multiple sclerosis, enrolled in a pregnancy study. Sample: peripheral blood, taken in the first trimester of pregnancy. J is TRBJ2-7 and V is TRBV28, with D possibly being TRBD2 (6 bases). The CDR3 reads CASSFGGNYEQYF. The CDR3 nucleotides are TGTGCCAGCAGTTTTGGCGGGAACTACGAGCAGTACTTC.